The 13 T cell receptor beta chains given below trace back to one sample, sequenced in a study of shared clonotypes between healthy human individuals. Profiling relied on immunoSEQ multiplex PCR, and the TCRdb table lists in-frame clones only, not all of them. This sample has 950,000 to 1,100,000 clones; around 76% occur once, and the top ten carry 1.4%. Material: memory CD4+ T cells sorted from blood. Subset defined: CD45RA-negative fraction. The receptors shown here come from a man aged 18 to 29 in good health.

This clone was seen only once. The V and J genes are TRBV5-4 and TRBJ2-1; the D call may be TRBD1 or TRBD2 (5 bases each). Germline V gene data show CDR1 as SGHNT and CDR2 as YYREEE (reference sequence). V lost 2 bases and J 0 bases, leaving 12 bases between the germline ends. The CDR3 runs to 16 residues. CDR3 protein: CASSFGTPSSYNEQFF. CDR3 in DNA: TGTGCCAGCAGCTTCGGGACCCCGAGCTCCTACAATGAGCAGTTCTTC. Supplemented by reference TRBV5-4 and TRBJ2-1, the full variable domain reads ETGVTQSPTHLIKTRGQQVTLRCSSQSGHNTVSWYQQALGQGPQFIFQYYREEENGRGNFPPRFSGLQFPNYSSELNVNALELDDSALYLCASSFGTPSSYNEQFFGPGTRLTVL.

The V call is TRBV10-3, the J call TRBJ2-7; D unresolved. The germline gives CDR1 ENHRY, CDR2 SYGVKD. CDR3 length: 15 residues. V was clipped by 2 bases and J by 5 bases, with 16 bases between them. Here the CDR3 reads CAISEKAAVRDEQYF. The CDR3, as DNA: TGTGCCATCAGTGAGAAGGCGGCAGTTCGCGACGAGCAGTACTTC.

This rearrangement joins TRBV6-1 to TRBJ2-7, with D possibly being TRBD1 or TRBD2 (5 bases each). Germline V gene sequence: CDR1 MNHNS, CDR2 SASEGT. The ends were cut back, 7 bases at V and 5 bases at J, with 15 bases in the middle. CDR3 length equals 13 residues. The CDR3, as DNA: TGTGCCAGCACGCTAGCTCCCAGGGACGAGCAGTACTTC. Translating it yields CASTLAPRDEQYF.

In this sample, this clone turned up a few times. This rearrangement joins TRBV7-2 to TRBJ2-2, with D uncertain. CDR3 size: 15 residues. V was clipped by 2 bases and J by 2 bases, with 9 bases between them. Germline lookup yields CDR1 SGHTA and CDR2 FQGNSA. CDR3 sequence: CASSLLGTNTGELFF. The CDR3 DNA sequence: TGTGCCAGCAGCTTATTGGGCACCAACACCGGGGAGCTGTTTTTT.

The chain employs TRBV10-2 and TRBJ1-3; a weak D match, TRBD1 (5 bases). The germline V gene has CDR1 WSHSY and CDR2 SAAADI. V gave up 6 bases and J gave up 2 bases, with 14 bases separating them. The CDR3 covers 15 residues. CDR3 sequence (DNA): TGCGCCAGCAGCTCCGGGACGGTAACTGGAAACACCATATATTTT. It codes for CASSSGTVTGNTIYF.

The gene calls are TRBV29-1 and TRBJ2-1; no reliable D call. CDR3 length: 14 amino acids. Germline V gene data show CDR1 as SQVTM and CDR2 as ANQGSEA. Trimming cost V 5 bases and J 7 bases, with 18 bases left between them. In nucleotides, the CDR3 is TGCAGCGTTCCCTTTCGGGCGGATAAGAATGAGCAGTTCTTC. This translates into CSVPFRADKNEQFF.

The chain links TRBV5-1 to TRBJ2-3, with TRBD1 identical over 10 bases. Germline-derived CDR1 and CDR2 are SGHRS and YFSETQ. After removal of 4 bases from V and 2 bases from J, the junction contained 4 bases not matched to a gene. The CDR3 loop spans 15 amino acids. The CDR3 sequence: CASSGGQGNTDTQYF. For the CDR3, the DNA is TGCGCCAGCAGCGGGGGACAGGGGAACACAGATACGCAGTATTTT.

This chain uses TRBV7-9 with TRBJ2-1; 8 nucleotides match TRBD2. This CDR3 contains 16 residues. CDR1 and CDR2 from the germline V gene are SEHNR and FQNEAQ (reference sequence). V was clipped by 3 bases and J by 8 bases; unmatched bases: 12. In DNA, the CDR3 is TGTGCCAGCAGCTTGACCCGGGGGGGCTGGATCCATGAGCAGTTCTTC. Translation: CASSLTRGGWIHEQFF.

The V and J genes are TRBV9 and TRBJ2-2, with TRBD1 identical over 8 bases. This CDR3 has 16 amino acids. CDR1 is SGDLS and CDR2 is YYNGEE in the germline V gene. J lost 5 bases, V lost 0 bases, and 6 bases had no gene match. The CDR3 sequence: CASSVVLRQGTGELFF. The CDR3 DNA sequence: TGTGCCAGCAGCGTAGTCCTAAGACAGGGGACCGGGGAGCTGTTTTTT.

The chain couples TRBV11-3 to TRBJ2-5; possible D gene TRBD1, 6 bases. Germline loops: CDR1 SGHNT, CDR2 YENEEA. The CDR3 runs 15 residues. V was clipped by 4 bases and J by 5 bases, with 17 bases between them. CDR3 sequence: CASSSGQTPGETQYF. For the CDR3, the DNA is TGTGCCAGCAGCTCCGGACAGACCCCTGGGGAGACCCAGTACTTC.

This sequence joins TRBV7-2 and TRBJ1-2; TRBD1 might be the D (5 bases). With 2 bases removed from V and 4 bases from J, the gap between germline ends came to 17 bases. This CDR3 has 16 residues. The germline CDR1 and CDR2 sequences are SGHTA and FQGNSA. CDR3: CASSLNPPGESYGYTF. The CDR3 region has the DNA TGTGCCAGCAGCTTAAACCCCCCGGGGGAAAGCTATGGCTACACCTTC.

CDR3 loop: CASKRGGNTEAFF. CDR3 in DNA: TGTGCCAGCAAAAGGGGCGGGAACACTGAAGCTTTCTTT. J is TRBJ1-1 and V is TRBV6-5; TRBD1 might be the D (5 bases). Trimming left V 7 bases short and J 1 base short, with 10 bases between. Germline CDR1 is MNHEY and CDR2 is SVGAGI. CDR3 length equals 13 residues.

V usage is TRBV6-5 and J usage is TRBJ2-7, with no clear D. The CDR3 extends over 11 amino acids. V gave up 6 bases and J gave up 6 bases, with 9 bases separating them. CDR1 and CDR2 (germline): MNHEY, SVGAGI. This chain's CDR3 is CASRARGEQYF. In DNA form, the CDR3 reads TGTGCCAGCAGGGCCAGAGGCGAGCAGTACTTC.